Detailed here is one T cell receptor beta chain. Its target is not known. Prior to thyroid surgery, none of the patients had received any treatment. TCRdb re-called clones via MiXCR from the PCR reads. Of about 20,000 clones in the sample, 35% to 45% were seen once. The CDR3 spans 16 residues. After removal of 0 bases from V and 7 bases from J, the junction contained 8 bases not matched to a gene. The germline gives CDR1 SGHRS, CDR2 YFSETQ. This sample was taken from a study of metastatic and nonmetastatic thyroid tumors. The study's findings and limits: A significant increase in TCR beta diversity was reportedly seen in malignant thyroid tumors relative to benign nodules, in blood and tumor.

The chain carries TRBV5-1 and TRBJ2-7, with 12 bases aligning to TRBD2. Sequenced sample: tumor tissue. The TCR was taken from a female donor with papillary thyroid cancer or a benign thyroid nodule (not recorded which). Some clones in this sample may be carry-over from other donors' samples. The CDR3 sequence: CASSLGTSGTPGEQYF. The CDR3 DNA is TGCGCCAGCAGCTTGGGGACTAGCGGGACCCCGGGGGAGCAGTACTTC.